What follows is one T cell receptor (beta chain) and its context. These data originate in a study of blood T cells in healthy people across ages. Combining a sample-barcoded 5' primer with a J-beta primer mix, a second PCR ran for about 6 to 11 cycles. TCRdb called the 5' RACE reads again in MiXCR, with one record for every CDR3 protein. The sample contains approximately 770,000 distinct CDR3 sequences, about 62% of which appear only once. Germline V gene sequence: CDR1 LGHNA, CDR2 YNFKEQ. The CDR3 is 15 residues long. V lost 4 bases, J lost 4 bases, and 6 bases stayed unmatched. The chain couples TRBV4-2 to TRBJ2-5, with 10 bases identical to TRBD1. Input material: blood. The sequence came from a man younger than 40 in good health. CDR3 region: CASSLPGQGSETQYF. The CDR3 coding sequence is TGTGCCAGCAGCCTACCGGGACAGGGGTCAGAGACCCAGTACTTC.